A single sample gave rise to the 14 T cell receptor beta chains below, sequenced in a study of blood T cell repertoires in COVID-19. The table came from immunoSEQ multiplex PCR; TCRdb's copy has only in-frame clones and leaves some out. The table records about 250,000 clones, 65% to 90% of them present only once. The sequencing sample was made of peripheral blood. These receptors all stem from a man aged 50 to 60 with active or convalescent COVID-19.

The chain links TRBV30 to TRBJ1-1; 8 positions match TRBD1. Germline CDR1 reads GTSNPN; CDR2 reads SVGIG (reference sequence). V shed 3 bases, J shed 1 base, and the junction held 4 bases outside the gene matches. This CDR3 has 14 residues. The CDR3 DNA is TGTGCCTGGAGGGGGGGGACAGGGAACACTGAAGCTTTCTTT. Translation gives CAWRGGTGNTEAFF.

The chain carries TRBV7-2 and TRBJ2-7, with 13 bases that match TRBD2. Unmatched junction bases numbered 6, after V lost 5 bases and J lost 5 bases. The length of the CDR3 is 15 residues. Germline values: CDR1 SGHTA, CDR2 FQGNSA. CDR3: CASSQLAGGPNEQYF. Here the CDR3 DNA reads TGTGCCAGCAGCCAACTAGCGGGAGGGCCCAACGAGCAGTACTTC.

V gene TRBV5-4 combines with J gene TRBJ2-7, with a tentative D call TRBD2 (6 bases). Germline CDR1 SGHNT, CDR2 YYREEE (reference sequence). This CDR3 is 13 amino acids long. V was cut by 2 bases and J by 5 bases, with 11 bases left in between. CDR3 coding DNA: TGTGCCAGCAGCTTCCGGGCTAGCGACGAGCAGTACTTC. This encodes CASSFRASDEQYF.

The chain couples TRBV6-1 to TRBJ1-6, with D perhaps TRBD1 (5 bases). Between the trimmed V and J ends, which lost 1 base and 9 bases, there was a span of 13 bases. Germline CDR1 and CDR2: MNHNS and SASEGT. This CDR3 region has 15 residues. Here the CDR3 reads CASSEEAGGLSPLHF. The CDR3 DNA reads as TGTGCCAGCAGTGAAGAGGCGGGGGGTCTTTCACCCCTCCACTTT.

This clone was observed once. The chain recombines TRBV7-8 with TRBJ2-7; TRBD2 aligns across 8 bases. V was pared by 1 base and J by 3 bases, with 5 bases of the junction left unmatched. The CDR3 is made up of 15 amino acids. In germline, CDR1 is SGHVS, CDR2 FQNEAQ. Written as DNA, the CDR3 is TGTGCCAGCAGCTTAGAACTAGCGGAGAACTACGAGCAGTACTTC. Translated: CASSLELAENYEQYF. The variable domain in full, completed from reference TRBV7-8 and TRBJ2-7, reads GAGVSQSPRYKVAKRGQDVALRCDPISGHVSLFWYQQALGQGPEFLTYFQNEAQLDKSGLPSDRFFAERPEGSVSTLKIQRTQQEDSAVYLCASSLELAENYEQYFGPGTRLTVT.

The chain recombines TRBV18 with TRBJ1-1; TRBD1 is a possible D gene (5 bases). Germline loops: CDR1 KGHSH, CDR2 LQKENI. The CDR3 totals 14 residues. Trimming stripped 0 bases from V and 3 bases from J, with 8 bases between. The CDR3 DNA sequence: TGTGCCAGCTCACCACCAGTAGGGGACACTGAAGCTTTCTTT. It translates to CASSPPVGDTEAFF. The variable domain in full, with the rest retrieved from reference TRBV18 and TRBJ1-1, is NAGVMQNPRHLVRRRGQEARLRCSPMKGHSHVYWYRQLPEEGLKFMVYLQKENIIDESGMPKERFSAEFPKEGPSILRIQQVVRGDSAAYFCASSPPVGDTEAFFGQGTRLTVV.

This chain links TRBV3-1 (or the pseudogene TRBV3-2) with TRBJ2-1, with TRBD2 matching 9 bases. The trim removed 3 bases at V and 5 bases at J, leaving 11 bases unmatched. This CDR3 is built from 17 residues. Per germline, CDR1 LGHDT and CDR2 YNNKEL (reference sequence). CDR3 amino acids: CASSQGVLAGSHNEQFF. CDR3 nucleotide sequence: TGTGCCAGCAGCCAGGGAGTTCTAGCGGGGTCTCACAATGAGCAGTTCTTC.

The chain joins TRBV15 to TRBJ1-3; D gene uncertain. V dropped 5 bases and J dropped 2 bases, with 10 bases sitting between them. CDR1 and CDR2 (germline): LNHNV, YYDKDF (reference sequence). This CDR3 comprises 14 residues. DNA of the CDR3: TGTGCCACCAGCGCCCGGGATACTGGAAACACCATATATTTT. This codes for CATSARDTGNTIYF.

The CDR3 sequence is CASSTPFLAGDGKTGELFF. As DNA, the CDR3 is TGCGCCAGCAGTACGCCCTTCCTAGCGGGAGACGGTAAGACCGGGGAGCTGTTTTTT. This chain connects TRBV23-1 to TRBJ2-2, with 10 bases fitting TRBD2. TRBV23-1 counts as an open reading frame of uncertain function. Losses at the gene ends were 5 bases for V and 5 bases for J; bases not matched to a gene: 17. The CDR3 spans 19 residues.

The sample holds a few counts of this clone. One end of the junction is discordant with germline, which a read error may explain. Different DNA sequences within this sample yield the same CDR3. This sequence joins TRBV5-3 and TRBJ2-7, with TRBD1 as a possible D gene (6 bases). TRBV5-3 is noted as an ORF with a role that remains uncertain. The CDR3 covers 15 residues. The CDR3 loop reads CVRSLDHDRPYEQYF. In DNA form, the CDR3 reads TGTGTCAGAAGCTTGGACCATGACAGGCCGTACGAGCAGTACTTC.

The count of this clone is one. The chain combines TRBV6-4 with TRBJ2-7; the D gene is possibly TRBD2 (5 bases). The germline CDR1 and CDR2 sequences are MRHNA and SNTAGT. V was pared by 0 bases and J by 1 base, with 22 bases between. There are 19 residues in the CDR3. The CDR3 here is CASSDSGRVGRVPSYEQYF. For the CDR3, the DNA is TGTGCCAGCAGTGACTCTGGCCGGGTTGGGCGGGTCCCTTCCTACGAGCAGTACTTC.

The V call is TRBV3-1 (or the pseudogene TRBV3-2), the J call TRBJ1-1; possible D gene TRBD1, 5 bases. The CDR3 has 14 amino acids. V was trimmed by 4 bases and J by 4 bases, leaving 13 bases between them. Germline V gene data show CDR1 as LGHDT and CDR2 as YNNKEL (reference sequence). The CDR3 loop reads CASSPLGGGTEAFF. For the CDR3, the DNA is TGTGCCAGCAGCCCCCTTGGGGGGGGCACTGAAGCTTTCTTT.

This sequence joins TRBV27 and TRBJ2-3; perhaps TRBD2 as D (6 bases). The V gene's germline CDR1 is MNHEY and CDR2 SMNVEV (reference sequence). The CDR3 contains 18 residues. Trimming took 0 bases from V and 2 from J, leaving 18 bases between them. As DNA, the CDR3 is TGTGCCAGCAGTTTATCGTGGAGGGCAGGAGCTCACACAGATACGCAGTATTTT. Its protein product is CASSLSWRAGAHTDTQYF.

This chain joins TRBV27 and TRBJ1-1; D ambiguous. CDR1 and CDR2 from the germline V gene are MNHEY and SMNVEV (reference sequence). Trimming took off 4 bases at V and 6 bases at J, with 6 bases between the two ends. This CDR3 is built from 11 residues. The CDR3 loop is CASSSRSEAFF. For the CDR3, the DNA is TGTGCCAGCAGTTCGCGATCTGAAGCTTTCTTT.